What follows describes a single T cell receptor (beta chain). The CDR3 has 14 amino acids. Germline V gives CDR1 SEHNR, CDR2 FQNEAQ (reference sequence). Trimming pared 5 bases from V and 0 bases from J, leaving 9 bases between. These data originate in a study of beta chain features in type 1 diabetes. Reverse transcribing all isolated RNA meant expressed TCRB transcripts were sequenced. Using immunoSEQ multiplex PCR, the repertoire was profiled, and TCRdb retains in-frame clones only, with some absent. The sample contains roughly 300,000 clones, roughly 15% of which appear only once. The chain employs TRBV7-9 and TRBJ2-3; D is uncertain. The material sequenced was central memory CD4+ T cells from blood. The sequence came from a man aged 30-40 years in good health. The CDR3 loop is CASSHKDSTDTQYF. Written as DNA, the CDR3 is TGTGCCAGCAGCCACAAGGACAGCACAGATACGCAGTATTTT.